Following are 27 T cell receptor beta chains from one sample sequenced in a study of T cells in Graves' hyperthyroidism and ophthalmopathy. Template material for amplifying TCR beta CDR3 regions consisted of RNA transcripts. First-round RT-PCR targeting the TCR CDR3 was performed with the HTBI primer set. Via MiXCR, TCRdb re-called the multiplex PCR reads, giving one row per CDR3 protein. The sample carries approximately 400,000 distinct CDR3 sequences, about 15% recorded once. The source material was blood. The receptors originated from an older woman with Graves' hyperthyroidism.

In its sample, this clonotype was seen a few times. A much larger clone lies one base from this, so it may be a read error. V and J are TRBV20-1 and TRBJ1-5; D is perhaps TRBD1 (5 bases). The germline CDR1 and CDR2 sequences are DFQATT and SNEGSKA (reference sequence). The V end was cut by 5 bases, the J end by 5 bases, with 13 bases between. The CDR3 spans 13 residues. DNA of the CDR3: TGCAGTGCTCCTTGGGGGGGTGATCAGCCCCAGCATTTT. It codes for CSAPWGGDQPQHF.

Concerning this clonotype: Given a much more abundant clone one base away, this may be a read error. This chain links TRBV28 with TRBJ1-1; perhaps TRBD1 as D (6 bases). This CDR3 spans 14 amino acids. CDR1 and CDR2 from the germline V gene are MDHEN and SYDVKM. DNA for the CDR3: TGTGCCAGTCAGACCGGACAGAGCAACACTGGAGCTTTCTTT. It encodes CASQTGQSNTGAFF.

In regard to this clonotype: It may be a read error: a sequence one base away is much more abundant. The chain combines TRBV11-1 with TRBJ2-3; no firm D call. The end of the DNA aligns better with TRBJ1-5, so the J call may be wrong. The V gene's germline CDR1 is SGHAT and CDR2 FQDESV (reference sequence). The CDR3 contains 15 residues. CDR3 sequence reads: CASSKTTTSTNTQHF. CDR3 nucleotides: TGTGCCAGCAGCAAAACGACAACTAGCACAAATACGCAGCATTTT.

There are many counts of this clonotype. It is unclear where the CDR3 begins or ends on the DNA, so no DNA is shown, and the CDR3 is as TCRdb lists it. The chain is built from TRBV27 and TRBJ2-1. Germline values: CDR1 MNHEY, CDR2 SMNVEV (reference sequence). 15 amino acids form the CDR3, both terminal residues included. CDR3 residues: CASSSSAALYNEQFF.

This clonotype has at least ten counts. This chain connects TRBV20-1 to TRBJ2-2, with D unresolved. This CDR3 has 16 residues. CDR1 is DFQATT and CDR2 is SNEGSKA in the germline V gene (reference sequence). Trimming left V 0 bases short and J 0 bases short, with 11 bases between. Here the CDR3 reads CSARDRRGANTGELFF. The CDR3 DNA is TGCAGTGCTAGAGACCGCCGCGGCGCGAACACCGGGGAGCTGTTTTTT.

This clonotype was counted many times. The chain recombines TRBV12-3 or TRBV12-4 with TRBJ1-1; 7 bases are a match to TRBD1. The V gene end was trimmed by 2 bases and the J gene end by 1 base; junction bases not matched to a gene: 7. The CDR3 runs to 16 residues. The CDR3 is CASSLSTGIQNTEAFF. CDR3 in DNA: TGTGCCAGCAGTTTATCGACAGGGATTCAGAACACTGAAGCTTTCTTT.

This rearrangement joins TRBV19 to TRBJ2-1; D remains ambiguous. The CDR3 covers 15 residues. The V end was cut by 7 bases, the J end by 0 bases, with 13 bases between. CDR1 is LNHDA, CDR2 SQIVND, per germline (reference sequence). The CDR3 spells CASTESVSSYNEQFF. CDR3 DNA: TGTGCCAGTACGGAAAGCGTAAGCTCCTACAATGAGCAGTTCTTC.

Ten or more counts support this clonotype. The chain couples TRBV20-1 to TRBJ2-1; no firm D call. The CDR3 is 14 amino acids. Trimming took off 6 bases at V and 7 bases at J, with 19 bases between the two ends. The germline V gene has CDR1 DFQATT and CDR2 SNEGSKA (reference sequence). The CDR3 loop reads CSALPMGYANEQFF. The CDR3 region has the DNA TGCAGTGCCCTCCCAATGGGCTACGCTAATGAGCAGTTCTTC.

This chain uses TRBV7-2 with TRBJ2-7, with D unresolved. There are 12 residues in the CDR3. Trimming took off 2 bases at V and 7 bases at J, with 9 bases between the two ends. CDR1 and CDR2 from the germline V gene are SGHTA and FQGNSA. The CDR3 DNA reads as TGTGCCAGCAGCTTATTCACCGGTGAGCAGTACTTC. It encodes CASSLFTGEQYF.

This clonotype was seen a handful of times. Possible read error: a much larger clone is one base away. The chain links TRBV27 to TRBJ2-5, with 7 bases lining up with TRBD1. This CDR3 has 15 amino acids. The germline V gene encodes CDR1 MNHEY and CDR2 SMNVEV (reference sequence). J lost 5 bases, V lost 5 bases, and 11 bases had no gene match. CDR3 DNA: TGTGCCAGCAGTGAGGAGAGACAGGGAACGGAGACCCAGTACTTC. It translates to CASSEERQGTETQYF.

This clonotype was observed at least ten times. CDR3: CASSPTSGTDTQYF. DNA for the CDR3: TGTGCCAGCTCACCGACTAGCGGCACAGATACGCAGTATTTT. The V and J genes are TRBV18 and TRBJ2-3; TRBD2 agrees at 8 bases. Germline CDR1 is KGHSH and CDR2 is LQKENI. The V segment lost 3 bases and the J segment 1 base; nucleotides outside the gene matches: 0. CDR3 length equals 14 residues.

This clonotype occurred many times. CDR3 sequence reads: CSARGRSLAGKSSYNEQFF. The DNA of the CDR3 is TGCAGTGCTAGAGGTCGCTCACTAGCGGGGAAAAGCTCCTACAATGAGCAGTTCTTC. V is TRBV20-1 and J is TRBJ2-1; 10 bases agree with TRBD2. V lost 1 base to trimming and J lost 0 bases; unmatched junction nucleotides: 12. There are 19 residues in the CDR3. CDR1 DFQATT and CDR2 SNEGSKA come from the germline V gene (reference sequence).

This clonotype came up many times. This chain links TRBV19 with TRBJ2-7; TRBD2 might be the D (6 bases). Germline CDR1 LNHDA, CDR2 SQIVND (reference sequence). This CDR3 has 15 residues. The V end was cut by 9 bases, the J end by 1 base, with 19 bases between. The CDR3 is CASGGKADTSYEQYF. The CDR3 region has the DNA TGTGCCAGCGGGGGAAAAGCGGATACTTCCTACGAGCAGTACTTC.

This clonotype occurred many times. V gene TRBV11-3 combines with J gene TRBJ2-1; D remains unclear. The germline V gene has CDR1 SGHNT and CDR2 YENEEA. Trimming removed 5 bases at V and 7 bases at J, with 24 bases between. The CDR3 sequence is 17 residues long. The DNA of the CDR3 is TGTGCCAGCAGCCCTAGGACCGGGCCTAGTTATAGAAATGAGCAGTTCTTC. Translation: CASSPRTGPSYRNEQFF.

The table lists this clonotype with a few counts. This chain links TRBV10-1 with TRBJ1-2; 7 nucleotides match TRBD1. The CDR3 totals 16 residues. Trimming cost V 9 bases and J 0 bases; bases outside gene matches: 13. CDR1 and CDR2 from the germline V gene are WNHNN and SYGVQD (reference sequence). CDR3 protein: CARDPGQRISNYGYTF. CDR3 in DNA: TGCGCCAGGGACCCGGGACAGCGTATTTCTAACTATGGCTACACCTTC.

V and J are TRBV28 and TRBJ2-7; 10 bases are shared with TRBD1. The CDR3 is made up of 16 amino acids. The V and J ends lost 4 bases and 7 bases, in that order; junction bases with no gene match: 13. Germline V lookup: CDR1 MDHEN, CDR2 SYDVKM. The CDR3 loop is CASSSPGGTGVVEQYF. In DNA form, the CDR3 reads TGTGCCAGCAGTTCGCCGGGTGGGACAGGGGTGGTGGAGCAGTACTTC.

This clonotype was counted at least ten times. CDR3: CASTSGTIFNEQFF. The DNA of the CDR3 is TGTGCCAGCACCTCGGGGACCATCTTCAATGAGCAGTTCTTC. This chain joins TRBV12-3 or TRBV12-4 and TRBJ2-1, with D perhaps assigned TRBD1 or TRBD2 (5 bases each). Trimming pared 7 bases from V and 6 bases from J, leaving 16 bases between. CDR3 length equals 14 residues.

This clonotype was seen many times. The chain couples TRBV9 to TRBJ1-1; D ambiguous. This CDR3 contains 14 residues. Trimming stripped 3 bases from V and 5 bases from J, with 14 bases between. CDR1 and CDR2 (germline): SGDLS, YYNGEE. The CDR3 loop reads CASSGGAGGTEAFF. DNA of the CDR3: TGTGCCAGCAGCGGGGGAGCGGGAGGGACTGAAGCTTTCTTT.

This clonotype showed up many times. The chain links TRBV20-1 to TRBJ1-2, with unresolved D. Trimming cost V 6 bases and J 14 bases, with 19 bases left between them. The germline V gene has CDR1 DFQATT and CDR2 SNEGSKA (reference sequence). The CDR3 covers 11 residues. The CDR3: CSAPTSRSVTF. CDR3 sequence (DNA): TGCAGTGCCCCCACCTCCAGGTCTGTGACCTTC.

The V and J genes are TRBV7-8 and TRBJ1-5; D remains ambiguous. This CDR3 comprises 15 residues. Deletions cut 0 bases from V and 5 bases from J, with 11 bases between. CDR1 SGHVS and CDR2 FQNEAQ come from the germline V gene. CDR3 sequence (DNA): TGTGCCAGCAGCTTAGCGAGGATATTAGATCAGCCCCAGCATTTT. This encodes CASSLARILDQPQHF.

This clonotype was seen ten or more times. V is TRBV5-4 and J is TRBJ2-5, with D tentatively TRBD1 (6 bases). The CDR3 consists of 14 residues. Trimming removed 2 bases from V and 5 bases from J, with 13 bases in between. Germline V CDR1 and CDR2: SGHNT, YYREEE (reference sequence). CDR3 protein: CASSFQGTKETQYF. The DNA for the CDR3 is TGTGCCAGCAGCTTTCAGGGGACAAAGGAGACCCAGTACTTC.

The gene calls are TRBV5-1 and TRBJ1-1; possible D gene TRBD1, 6 bases. The CDR3 runs 15 residues. Trimming cost V 4 bases and J 4 bases, with 17 bases left between them. The V gene's germline CDR1 is SGHRS and CDR2 YFSETQ. This CDR3 is CASSPERRGPTEAFF. DNA for the CDR3: TGCGCCAGCAGCCCCGAACGTCGGGGGCCCACTGAAGCTTTCTTT. Filled out from reference TRBV5-1 and TRBJ1-1, the complete variable domain reads KAGVTQTPRYLIKTRGQQVTLSCSPISGHRSVSWYQQTPGQGLQFLFEYFSETQRNKGNFPGRFSGRQFSNSRSEMNVSTLELGDSALYLCASSPERRGPTEAFFGQGTRLTVV.

This clonotype was detected ten times or more. The genes are TRBV12-3 or TRBV12-4 and TRBJ2-2; perhaps TRBD1 as D (6 bases). Trimming stripped 8 bases from V and 5 bases from J, with 6 bases between. The CDR3 has 11 residues. CDR3 sequence reads: CASGQTGELFF. In DNA, the CDR3 is TGTGCCAGCGGACAGACCGGGGAGCTGTTTTTT.

This clonotype came up many times. V and J are TRBV20-1 and TRBJ2-7; no definite D call. Trimming cost V 3 bases and J 1 base, with 7 bases left between them. The CDR3 sequence is 12 residues long. Germline V CDR1 and CDR2: DFQATT, SNEGSKA (reference sequence). CDR3 loop: CSASLGSYEQYF. CDR3 DNA: TGCAGTGCTAGTCTGGGTTCCTACGAGCAGTACTTC.

The table lists this clonotype with many counts. This chain uses TRBV5-5 with TRBJ1-5; D perhaps matches TRBD1 (5 bases). Germline V gene lookup returns CDR1 SGHKS and CDR2 YYEKEE (reference sequence). The V end was cut by 2 bases, the J end by 6 bases, with 15 bases between. This CDR3 region has 15 residues. Written as DNA, the CDR3 is TGTGCCAGCAGCTTTTGGGGCGGTACTGGTCAGCCCCAGCATTTT. Protein product: CASSFWGGTGQPQHF.

The chain links TRBV24-1 to TRBJ2-7; TRBD1 matches 8 bases. Trimming removed 4 bases from V and 6 bases from J; junction bases left unmatched: 4. CDR1 KGHDR and CDR2 SFDVKD come from the germline V gene. CDR3 length: 13 residues. For the CDR3, the DNA is TGTGCCACCAGTGAGGCAGGGGGCGGCGAGCAGTACTTC. It specifies CATSEAGGGEQYF.

This clonotype was detected many times. The chain joins TRBV5-1 to TRBJ2-2, with 7 bases that match TRBD1. The CDR3 spans 16 residues. V dropped 4 bases and J dropped 0; count of bases not matched to a gene: 6. Germline lookup yields CDR1 SGHRS and CDR2 YFSETQ. The CDR3, as DNA: TGCGCCAGCAGCCTCGTGGGGACAGCGAACACCGGGGAGCTGTTTTTT. Translated: CASSLVGTANTGELFF.